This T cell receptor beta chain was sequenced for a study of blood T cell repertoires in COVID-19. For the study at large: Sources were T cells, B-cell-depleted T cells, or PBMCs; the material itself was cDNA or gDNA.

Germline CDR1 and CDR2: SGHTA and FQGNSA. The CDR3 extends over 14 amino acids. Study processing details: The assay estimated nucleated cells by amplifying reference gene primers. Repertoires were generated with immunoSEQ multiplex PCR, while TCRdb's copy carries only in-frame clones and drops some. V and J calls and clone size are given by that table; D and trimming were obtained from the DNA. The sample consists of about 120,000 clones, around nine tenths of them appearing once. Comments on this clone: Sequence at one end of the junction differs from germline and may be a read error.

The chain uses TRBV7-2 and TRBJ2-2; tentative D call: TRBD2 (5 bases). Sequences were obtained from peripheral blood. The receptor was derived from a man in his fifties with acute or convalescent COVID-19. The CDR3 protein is CASSLAQYTGELFF. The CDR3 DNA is TGTGCCAGCAGCCTAGCACAGTACACCGGGGAGCTGTTTTTT.